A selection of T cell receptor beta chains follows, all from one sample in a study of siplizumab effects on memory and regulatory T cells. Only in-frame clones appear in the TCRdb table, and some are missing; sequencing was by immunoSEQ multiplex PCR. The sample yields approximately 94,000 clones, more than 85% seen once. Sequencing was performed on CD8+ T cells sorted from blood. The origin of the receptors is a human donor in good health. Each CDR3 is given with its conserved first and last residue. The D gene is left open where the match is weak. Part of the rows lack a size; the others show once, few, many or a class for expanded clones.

CDR3 DNA: TGTGCCAGCGGCATTCTCTACGAGCAGTACTTC; CDR3 protein: CASGILYEQYF; J gene: TRBJ2-7; V gene: TRBV6-5; clone size: -; D gene: -; CDR3 length: 11
CDR3 DNA: TGTGCCAGCAGCTTGGCGGGACAGGGGAATGAAAAACTGTTTTTT; CDR3 protein: CASSLAGQGNEKLFF; J gene: TRBJ1-4; V gene: TRBV7-9; clone size: -; D gene: TRBD1; CDR3 length: 15
CDR3 DNA: TGTGCCAGCAGCGTAGGGACTAGCGGCTCCTACGAGCAGTACTTC; CDR3 protein: CASSVGTSGSYEQYF; J gene: TRBJ2-7; V gene: TRBV9; clone size: -; D gene: TRBD2; CDR3 length: 15
CDR3 DNA: TGTGCCTGGAGTTTAGGGGACACCTTCTACGAGCAGTACTTC; CDR3 protein: CAWSLGDTFYEQYF; J gene: TRBJ2-7; V gene: TRBV30; clone size: -; D gene: -; CDR3 length: 14
CDR3 DNA: TGTGCCAGCAGTTTAGGCAGTACAGATACGCAGTATTTT; CDR3 protein: CASSLGSTDTQYF; J gene: TRBJ2-3; V gene: TRBV6-5; clone size: once; D gene: -; CDR3 length: 13
CDR3 DNA: TGTGCCAGCAGTGAATATGGCACCTACAATGAGCAGTTCTTC; CDR3 protein: CASSEYGTYNEQFF; J gene: TRBJ2-1; V gene: TRBV25-1; clone size: -; D gene: -; CDR3 length: 14
CDR3 DNA: TGTGCCAGCAGTCCGGACGCCGAGATCGGGGAGCTGTTTTTT; CDR3 protein: CASSPDAEIGELFF; J gene: TRBJ2-2; V gene: TRBV6-6; clone size: -; D gene: -; CDR3 length: 14
CDR3 DNA: TGCGCCAGCCAGGACCTGAACACCGGGGAGCTGTTTTTT; CDR3 protein: CASQDLNTGELFF; J gene: TRBJ2-2; V gene: TRBV4-1; clone size: -; D gene: -; CDR3 length: 13
CDR3 DNA: TGCGCCAGCAGCTTTCGGGGCACCGGGGAGCTGTTTTTT; CDR3 protein: CASSFRGTGELFF; J gene: TRBJ2-2; V gene: TRBV5-1; clone size: -; D gene: -; CDR3 length: 13
CDR3 DNA: TGTGCCTGGAGTAAGGACGGCCAAGAGACCCAGTACTTC; CDR3 protein: CAWSKDGQETQYF; J gene: TRBJ2-5; V gene: TRBV30; clone size: -; D gene: -; CDR3 length: 13
CDR3 DNA: TGTGCCAGCAGCTTCCTTGGGACAGGGGGCCACGAGCAGTACTTC; CDR3 protein: CASSFLGTGGHEQYF; J gene: TRBJ2-7; V gene: TRBV13; clone size: -; D gene: TRBD1; CDR3 length: 15
CDR3 DNA: TGCGCCAGCAGCCTTGACGTACGTCAAGAGACCCAGTACTTC; CDR3 protein: CASSLDVRQETQYF; J gene: TRBJ2-5; V gene: TRBV4-1; clone size: -; D gene: -; CDR3 length: 14
CDR3 DNA: TGTGCCAGCAGCTACGAAGGGGGGCTGTCGGATGGCTACACCTTC; CDR3 protein: CASSYEGGLSDGYTF; J gene: TRBJ1-2; V gene: TRBV7-8; clone size: -; D gene: -; CDR3 length: 15
CDR3 DNA: TGTGCCAGCATGCTTGCAGGGAGCAATCAGCCCCAGCATTTT; CDR3 protein: CASMLAGSNQPQHF; J gene: TRBJ1-5; V gene: TRBV5-6; clone size: -; D gene: -; CDR3 length: 14
CDR3 DNA: TGTGCCAGCAGCTTAAGCGGGACAGTCCTCTATGGCTACACCTTC; CDR3 protein: CASSLSGTVLYGYTF; J gene: TRBJ1-2; V gene: TRBV7-8; clone size: -; D gene: TRBD1; CDR3 length: 15
CDR3 DNA: TGTGCCAGCAGCTTAGGATCTAGCGGGAGGTCAACAGGCTCCTACGAGCAGTACTTC; CDR3 protein: CASSLGSSGRSTGSYEQYF; J gene: TRBJ2-7; V gene: TRBV11-2; clone size: -; D gene: TRBD2; CDR3 length: 19
CDR3 DNA: TGTGCCAGCAGCTTAGGCCTGGAGGGCTTGGGCACCGGGGAGCTGTTTTTT; CDR3 protein: CASSLGLEGLGTGELFF; J gene: TRBJ2-2; V gene: TRBV7-9; clone size: -; D gene: -; CDR3 length: 17
CDR3 DNA: TGTGCCTGGAGTGAACTAGCGGGGTACAATGAGCAGTTCTTC; CDR3 protein: CAWSELAGYNEQFF; J gene: TRBJ2-1; V gene: TRBV30; clone size: -; D gene: TRBD2; CDR3 length: 14
CDR3 DNA: TGTGCCAGCAGCTATCTTTCAGATACCAGTGAAGCTTTCTTT; CDR3 protein: CASSYLSDTSEAFF; J gene: TRBJ1-1; V gene: TRBV14; clone size: -; D gene: -; CDR3 length: 14
CDR3 DNA: TGCGCCAGCAGGGATCGGAACACTGAAGCTTTCTTT; CDR3 protein: CASRDRNTEAFF; J gene: TRBJ1-1; V gene: TRBV4-3; clone size: -; D gene: -; CDR3 length: 12
CDR3 DNA: TGTGCCAGCAGCTTAGATGTAAACACTGAAGCTTTCTTT; CDR3 protein: CASSLDVNTEAFF; J gene: TRBJ1-1; V gene: TRBV7-9; clone size: -; D gene: -; CDR3 length: 13
CDR3 DNA: TGTGCCAGCAGCGTAAATCCAGACCCTCTTGAGCAGTACTTC; CDR3 protein: CASSVNPDPLEQYF; J gene: TRBJ2-7; V gene: TRBV9; clone size: -; D gene: -; CDR3 length: 14
CDR3 DNA: TGTGCCAGCAGCCTCTATGGCTACACCTTC; CDR3 protein: CASSLYGYTF; J gene: TRBJ1-2; V gene: TRBV6-1; clone size: -; D gene: -; CDR3 length: 10
CDR3 DNA: TGCGCCAGCAGCCAAGGGAAGGGGGCGGTTGAAGCTTTCTTT; CDR3 protein: CASSQGKGAVEAFF; J gene: TRBJ1-1; V gene: TRBV4-1; clone size: -; D gene: TRBD1; CDR3 length: 14
CDR3 DNA: TGTGCCAGCAGCGGGTCCGGGCCAGGGGGTTACTATGGCTACACCTTC; CDR3 protein: CASSGSGPGGYYGYTF; J gene: TRBJ1-2; V gene: TRBV7-9; clone size: -; D gene: TRBD1; CDR3 length: 16
CDR3 DNA: TGCGCCAGCAGCCAAGCCGGGACAGGGTTATATGAGCAGTTCTTC; CDR3 protein: CASSQAGTGLYEQFF; J gene: TRBJ2-1; V gene: TRBV4-3; clone size: -; D gene: TRBD1; CDR3 length: 15
CDR3 DNA: TGTGCCAGCAGCTTAGCCGGGCCCACGGATGAGCAGTTCTTC; CDR3 protein: CASSLAGPTDEQFF; J gene: TRBJ2-1; V gene: TRBV11-2; clone size: -; D gene: -; CDR3 length: 14
CDR3 DNA: TGTGCCAGCAGAGTAGGGAACTACGAGCAGTACTTC; CDR3 protein: CASRVGNYEQYF; J gene: TRBJ2-7; V gene: TRBV11-3; clone size: -; D gene: -; CDR3 length: 12
CDR3 DNA: TGTGCCAGTAGTGATAGCGGGAGTTTCCAAGAGACCCAGTACTTC; CDR3 protein: CASSDSGSFQETQYF; J gene: TRBJ2-5; V gene: TRBV19; clone size: -; D gene: TRBD2; CDR3 length: 15